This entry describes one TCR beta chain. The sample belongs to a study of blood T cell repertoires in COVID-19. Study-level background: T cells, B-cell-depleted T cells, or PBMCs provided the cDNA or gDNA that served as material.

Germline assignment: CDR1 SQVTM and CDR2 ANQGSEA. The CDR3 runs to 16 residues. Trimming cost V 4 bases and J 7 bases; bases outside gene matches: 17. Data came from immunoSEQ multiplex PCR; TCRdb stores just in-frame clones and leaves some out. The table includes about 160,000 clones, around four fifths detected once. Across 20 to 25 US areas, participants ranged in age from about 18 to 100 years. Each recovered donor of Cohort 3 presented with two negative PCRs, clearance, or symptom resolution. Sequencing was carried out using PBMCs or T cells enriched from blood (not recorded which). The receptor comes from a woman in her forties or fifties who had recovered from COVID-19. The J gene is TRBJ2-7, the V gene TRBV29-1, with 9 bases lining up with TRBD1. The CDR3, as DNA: TGCAGCGTTGTTCTATCCGGGACAGGGTTTTCGGGGGAGCAGTACTTC. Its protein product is CSVVLSGTGFSGEQYF.